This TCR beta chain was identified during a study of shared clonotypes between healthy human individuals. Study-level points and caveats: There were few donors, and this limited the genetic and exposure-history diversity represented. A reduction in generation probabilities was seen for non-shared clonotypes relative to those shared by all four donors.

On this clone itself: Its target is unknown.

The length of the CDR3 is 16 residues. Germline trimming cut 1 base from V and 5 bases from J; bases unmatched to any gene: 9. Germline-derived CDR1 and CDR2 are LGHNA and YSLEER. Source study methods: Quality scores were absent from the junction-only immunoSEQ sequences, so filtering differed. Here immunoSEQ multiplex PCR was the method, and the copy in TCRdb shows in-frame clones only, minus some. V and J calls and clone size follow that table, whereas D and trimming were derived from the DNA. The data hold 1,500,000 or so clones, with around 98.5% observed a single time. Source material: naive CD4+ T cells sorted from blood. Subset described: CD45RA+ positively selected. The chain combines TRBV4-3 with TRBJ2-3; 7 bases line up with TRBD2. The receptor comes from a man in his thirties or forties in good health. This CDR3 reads CASSQGTSALGDTQYF. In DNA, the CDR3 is TGCGCCAGCAGCCAAGGCACTAGCGCCTTGGGAGATACGCAGTATTTT.